The 30 T cell receptor beta chains listed next were all sequenced from one sample in a study of identical twins. TCRdb used MiXCR to reprocess the 5' RACE reads, holding one entry per CDR3 protein. Among 1.5 million to 2 million distinct CDR3 sequences listed, about 32% were seen once. Sequencing was done on a sample of cord blood. The receptors come from a newborn girl in good health.

This clonotype was counted between two and nine times. The chain couples TRBV25-1 to TRBJ2-7, with D perhaps TRBD1 (5 bases). Germline lookup yields CDR1 MGHDK and CDR2 SYGVNS. This CDR3 is 12 amino acids long. V lost 11 bases, J lost 3 bases, and 14 bases lay in between. The CDR3 loop is CALRVASYEQYF. CDR3 DNA: TGTGCCCTCAGGGTAGCTAGCTACGAGCAGTACTTC.

The chain employs TRBV20-1 and TRBJ1-1; no reliable D call. CDR1 DFQATT and CDR2 SNEGSKA come from the germline V gene (reference sequence). There are 11 residues in the CDR3. Trimming left V 5 bases short and J 8 bases short, with 12 bases between. The CDR3 DNA reads TGCAGTGCTGCGGGGAATCCGGAAGCTTTCTTT. Its translation is CSAAGNPEAFF.

The chain couples TRBV7-9 to TRBJ2-4; possible D gene TRBD1, 6 bases. The DNA end favors TRBJ2-7, so the J call may be wrong. Germline V lookup: CDR1 SEHNR, CDR2 FQNEAQ (reference sequence). This CDR3 spans 16 amino acids. In nucleotides, the CDR3 is TGTGCCAGCAGCCTGCACCAGACAGGAACCCCCTACGAGCAGTACTTC. This sequence encodes CASSLHQTGTPYEQYF.

This clonotype has only a few counts. The chain is built from TRBV5-1 and TRBJ1-2; unclear D gene. V dropped 5 bases and J dropped 2 bases, with 10 bases sitting between them. Germline CDR1 and CDR2: SGHRS and YFSETQ. CDR3 length: 13 amino acids. The CDR3, as DNA: TGCGCCAGCAGAAAGGCCGACAACTATGGCTACACCTTC. Protein product: CASRKADNYGYTF.

The chain is built from TRBV5-8 and TRBJ2-1; 8 positions match TRBD2. The germline V gene encodes CDR1 SGHTS and CDR2 YDEGEE. The CDR3 extends over 17 amino acids. The V segment lost 2 bases and the J segment 11 bases; nucleotides outside the gene matches: 18. This CDR3 is CASSFGLAATDLSKQFF. In nucleotides, the CDR3 is TGTGCCAGCAGCTTCGGACTAGCCGCCACGGACCTAAGTAAGCAGTTCTTC.

The genes are TRBV7-6 and TRBJ2-3, with TRBD2 as a possible D gene (6 bases). The CDR3 is 15 amino acids. CDR1 and CDR2 from the germline V gene are SGHVS and FNYEAQ. Trimming left V 2 bases short and J 2 bases short, with 11 bases between. In nucleotides, the CDR3 is TGTGCCAGCAGCTTAACTAGCTTAGACACAGATACGCAGTATTTT. Protein sequence: CASSLTSLDTDTQYF.

V usage is TRBV4-2 and J usage is TRBJ2-1, with D possibly called TRBD1 or TRBD2 (6 bases each). The J call is uncertain, as TRBJ2-7 better fits the DNA end. CDR3 length: 17 amino acids. CDR1 is LGHNA and CDR2 is YNFKEQ in the germline V gene. For the CDR3, the DNA is TGTGCCAGCAGCCAAGATCTGAGGGGGAGGACCTACAATGAGCAGTACTTC. Its translation: CASSQDLRGRTYNEQYF.

Regarding this clonotype: A read error may explain this, as a much larger clone is one base away. This sequence joins TRBV7-2 and TRBJ2-1; D remains ambiguous. Germline V gene data show CDR1 as SGHTA and CDR2 as FQGNSA. There are 16 residues in the CDR3. Trimming cost V 2 bases and J 2 bases, with 13 bases left between them. CDR3 bases: TGTGCCAGCAGCTTATCCTCTGGAAACACCTACAATGAGCAGTTCTTC. Protein sequence: CASSLSSGNTYNEQFF.

The V gene is TRBV10-3, the J gene TRBJ2-1; D unresolved. Germline V lookup: CDR1 ENHRY, CDR2 SYGVKD. The CDR3 length is 13 residues. Trimming shortened V by 4 bases and J by 6 bases, and 10 bases separated the two germline ends. The CDR3 sequence is CAISGRESNEQFF. CDR3 bases: TGTGCCATCAGTGGTAGAGAAAGCAATGAGCAGTTCTTC.

As for this clonotype: Since a much larger clone is just one base distant, this may be a read error. J is TRBJ1-2 and V is TRBV6-5; perhaps TRBD1 as D (6 bases). There are 15 residues in the CDR3. V lost 0 bases, J lost 2 bases, and 10 bases lay in between. Germline values: CDR1 MNHEY, CDR2 SVGAGI. In nucleotides, the CDR3 is TGTGCCAGCAGTTACTCTTCGACAGGCAACTATGGCTACACCTTC. Translated, it gives CASSYSSTGNYGYTF.

The rearrangement joins TRBV12-3 or TRBV12-4 to TRBJ1-1; no clear D. Between the trimmed V and J ends, which lost 1 base and 0 bases, there was a span of 12 bases. The CDR3 covers 16 residues. The CDR3 region is CASSLGQLIMNTEAFF. In DNA, the CDR3 is TGTGCCAGCAGTTTAGGACAACTCATCATGAACACTGAAGCTTTCTTT.

The chain has TRBV29-1 and TRBJ2-5; 10 bases fit TRBD2. The CDR3 loop spans 19 amino acids. CDR1 is SQVTM, CDR2 ANQGSEA, per germline. After removal of 6 bases from V and 11 bases from J, the junction contained 30 bases not matched to a gene. CDR3 coding DNA: TGCAGCGTCCGTCGGGGCTGGCTAGCGGGGGAAAACCTCTACAATGAGCAGTACTTC. Protein product: CSVRRGWLAGENLYNEQYF.

CDR3 nucleotide sequence: TGTGCCAGCAGCCCCCTACCTTGGGAGGCGAACTCCTACGAGCAGTACTTC. Its protein product is CASSPLPWEANSYEQYF. The gene calls are TRBV7-9 and TRBJ2-4, with D tentatively TRBD2 (6 bases). The end of the DNA is better explained by TRBJ2-7, so the J call may be wrong. Germline V CDR1 and CDR2: SEHNR, FQNEAQ (reference sequence). The CDR3 loop spans 17 amino acids.

The V gene is TRBV20-1, the J gene TRBJ1-4; no firm D call. Germline V gives CDR1 DFQATT, CDR2 SNEGSKA (reference sequence). There are 15 residues in the CDR3. V was pared by 6 bases and J by 4 bases, with 18 bases between. CDR3 sequence reads: CSASLSGHLNEKLFF. The CDR3 region has the DNA TGCAGTGCCTCCCTCTCCGGTCACCTTAATGAAAAACTGTTTTTT.

This clonotype occurred a few times. The genes are TRBV5-6 and TRBJ2-5; D remains unclear. The CDR3 contains 14 residues. Germline V lookup: CDR1 SGHDT, CDR2 YYEEEE. Trimming shortened V by 1 base and J by 2 bases, and 9 bases separated the two germline ends. CDR3 nucleotide sequence: TGTGCCAGCAGCTTGAGGCCTACGCAAGAGACCCAGTACTTC. This translates into CASSLRPTQETQYF.

The chain carries TRBV5-1 and TRBJ2-1, with D perhaps TRBD2 (5 bases). V dropped 0 bases and J dropped 0 bases, with 13 bases sitting between them. Looked up from germline, CDR1 is SGHRS and CDR2 is YFSETQ. This CDR3 is built from 17 residues. The CDR3 reads CASSLAPGSSSYNEQFF. CDR3 nucleotides: TGCGCCAGCAGCTTGGCACCGGGGTCGTCCTCCTACAATGAGCAGTTCTTC.

This clonotype was picked up a small number of times. V usage is TRBV28 and J usage is TRBJ1-2, with 9 bases identical to TRBD1. This CDR3 contains 15 residues. CDR1 and CDR2 (germline): MDHEN, SYDVKM. The trim removed 2 bases at V and 5 bases at J, leaving 6 bases unmatched. CDR3 nucleotides: TGTGCCAGCAGTTTAGGGGACAGGGCCGTATATGGCTACACCTTC. This encodes CASSLGDRAVYGYTF.

In this sample, this clonotype turned up many times. V is TRBV7-9 and J is TRBJ2-1; D is perhaps TRBD1 (6 bases). The germline V gene has CDR1 SEHNR and CDR2 FQNEAQ (reference sequence). The CDR3 extends over 15 amino acids. Trimming took off 4 bases at V and 1 base at J, with 11 bases between the two ends. CDR3 in amino acids: CASSSSGTSYNEQFF. DNA of the CDR3: TGTGCCAGCAGCTCTTCCGGGACATCCTACAATGAGCAGTTCTTC.

This clonotype came up a few times. The chain uses TRBV29-1 and TRBJ1-2; D gene ambiguous. The germline V gene has CDR1 SQVTM and CDR2 ANQGSEA. The length of the CDR3 is 12 residues. V was clipped by 2 bases and J by 4 bases, with 8 bases between them. The chain's CDR3 is CSVESGVYGYTF. CDR3 nucleotides: TGCAGCGTTGAAAGCGGGGTCTATGGCTACACCTTC.

This clonotype was observed many times. This rearrangement joins TRBV29-1 to TRBJ2-5; D ambiguous. V dropped 3 bases and J dropped 4 bases, with 9 bases sitting between them. This CDR3 has 12 residues. The germline gives CDR1 SQVTM, CDR2 ANQGSEA. CDR3 residues: CSVDSTAETQYF. CDR3 nucleotide sequence: TGCAGCGTTGATAGCACAGCAGAGACCCAGTACTTC. Combining the CDR3 with reference TRBV29-1 and TRBJ2-5 gives the whole variable domain SAVISQKPSRDICQRGTSLTIQCQVDSQVTMMFWYRQQPGQSLTLIATANQGSEATYESGFVIDKFPISRPNLTFSTLTVSNMSPEDSSIYLCSVDSTAETQYFGPGTRLLVL.

J is TRBJ2-3 and V is TRBV7-9, with D unresolved. Trimming took off 2 bases at V and 4 bases at J, with 10 bases between the two ends. The CDR3 is 14 amino acids. Germline assignment: CDR1 SEHNR and CDR2 FQNEAQ (reference sequence). The CDR3 DNA is TGTGCCAGCAGCTTATTCGCGGCTCCAGATACGCAGTATTTT. Its protein product is CASSLFAAPDTQYF. Full variable domain (rest looked up from reference TRBV7-9 and TRBJ2-3): DTGVSQNPRHKITKRGQNVTFRCDPISEHNRLYWYRQTLGQGPEFLTYFQNEAQLEKSRLLSDRFSAERPKGSFSTLEIQRTEQGDSAMYLCASSLFAAPDTQYFGPGTRLTVL.

The chain couples TRBV20-1 to TRBJ2-1; D is ambiguous. The J call may be incorrect, as the DNA end agrees better with TRBJ2-7. The CDR3 totals 12 residues. Germline loops: CDR1 DFQATT, CDR2 SNEGSKA (reference sequence). The CDR3: CSGILSYNEQYF. The CDR3 DNA sequence: TGCAGTGGAATATTGAGTTACAATGAGCAGTACTTC.

This clonotype was observed a handful of times. The CDR3, as DNA: TGTGCCAGCAGCCAAGATATCGCAGCGTACTATGGCTACACCTTC. Protein sequence: CASSQDIAAYYGYTF. The chain combines TRBV3-1 with TRBJ1-2; D gene uncertain. Trimming shortened V by 0 bases and J by 3 bases, and 11 bases separated the two germline ends. CDR1 and CDR2 from the germline V gene are LGHDT and YNNKEL (reference sequence). The CDR3 extends over 15 amino acids.

The count of this clonotype is one. CDR3 residues: CSAPGALAKNIQYF. DNA for the CDR3: TGCAGTGCCCCCGGGGCCCTAGCCAAAAACATTCAGTACTTC. This sequence joins TRBV20-1 and TRBJ2-4; either TRBD1 or TRBD2 may fit D (5 bases each). The CDR3 loop spans 14 amino acids. Trimming pared 6 bases from V and 0 bases from J, leaving 12 bases between. The V gene's germline CDR1 is DFQATT and CDR2 SNEGSKA (reference sequence).

The rearrangement joins TRBV6-2 or TRBV6-3 to TRBJ1-2; no clear D gene. The ends were cut back, 2 bases at V and 7 bases at J, with 14 bases in the middle. The CDR3 is made up of 14 amino acids. Germline lookup yields CDR1 MNHEY and CDR2 SVGEGT. The CDR3 nucleotides are TGTGCCAGCAGTTACGGGCAGGCGGGCCGTGGCTACACCTTC. Residues: CASSYGQAGRGYTF.

CDR3 sequence: CSAGGQGSANQPQHF. CDR3 sequence (DNA): TGCAGTGCTGGTGGACAGGGGTCGGCGAATCAGCCCCAGCATTTT. The chain links TRBV20-1 to TRBJ1-5; 9 positions match TRBD1. The germline V gene has CDR1 DFQATT and CDR2 SNEGSKA (reference sequence). CDR3 size: 15 residues. J gave up 4 bases and V 5 bases, and 9 bases lay outside the gene matches.

This clonotype came up many times. V and J are TRBV10-3 and TRBJ2-1, with 15 positions matching TRBD2. CDR3 length: 16 residues. The V and J ends lost 7 bases and 4 bases, in that order; junction bases with no gene match: 5. Per the germline V gene, CDR1 is ENHRY and CDR2 is SYGVKD. The CDR3 reads CAIKRGLAGGYNEQFF. Written as DNA, the CDR3 is TGTGCCATCAAGAGGGGACTAGCGGGAGGATACAATGAGCAGTTCTTC.

This chain joins TRBV29-1 and TRBJ2-7; 7 positions agree with TRBD1. The CDR3 contains 14 residues. Germline lookup yields CDR1 SQVTM and CDR2 ANQGSEA. V dropped 5 bases and J dropped 2; count of bases not matched to a gene: 9. This chain's CDR3 is CSVKGRGLPYEQYF. CDR3 DNA: TGCAGCGTTAAGGGTAGGGGGCTTCCCTACGAGCAGTACTTC.

This chain joins TRBV5-8 and TRBJ2-5; 10 positions match TRBD1. Judging by the DNA end, TRBJ2-7 fits better; the J call may be wrong. Germline-derived CDR1 and CDR2 are SGHTS and YDEGEE. This CDR3 is built from 15 residues. This chain's CDR3 is CASSSAGTGEDEQYF. The CDR3 nucleotides are TGTGCCAGCAGCTCTGCCGGGACAGGGGAGGACGAGCAGTACTTC.

This clonotype was counted between two and nine times. The chain employs TRBV6-5 and TRBJ1-2; a weak D match, TRBD1 (6 bases). The CDR3 has 18 amino acids. Trimming removed 2 bases at V and 0 bases at J, with 19 bases between. Germline V gives CDR1 MNHEY, CDR2 SVGAGI. For the CDR3, the DNA is TGTGCCAGCAGTTACATGATATTACCGGGACAATCTAACTATGGCTACACCTTC. It specifies CASSYMILPGQSNYGYTF.